A single sample gave rise to the 3 T cell receptor beta chains below, sequenced in a study of blood T cell repertoires in COVID-19. TCRdb's copy holds only in-frame clones and misses some; the assay was immunoSEQ multiplex PCR. The sample carries about 30,000 clones, 90% recorded once. Sequencing was done on a sample of peripheral blood. The receptors shown here come from a man aged 60 to 69 with active or convalescent COVID-19.

The chain links TRBV27 to TRBJ2-7, with a weak D call TRBD2 (5 bases). Germline loops: CDR1 MNHEY, CDR2 SMNVEV (reference sequence). The CDR3 has 15 residues. Trimming removed 6 bases from V and 1 base from J, with 16 bases in between. DNA of the CDR3: TGTGCCAGCAGCTATAAACAACTAGATTCCTACGAGCAGTACTTC. Translating it yields CASSYKQLDSYEQYF.

This clone was recorded only once. V gene TRBV5-1 combines with J gene TRBJ1-4, with 9 bases identical to TRBD1. The V gene's germline CDR1 is SGHRS and CDR2 YFSETQ. The CDR3 contains 15 residues. Trimming at V came to 4 bases and at J to 8 bases, leaving 9 bases not matched to a gene. The CDR3 loop is CASSRDRAKGEKLFF. CDR3 sequence (DNA): TGCGCCAGCAGCCGGGACAGGGCAAAGGGAGAAAAACTGTTTTTT.

This clone was counted only a few times. The chain's CDR3 is CASSSRTNTEAFF. The CDR3 DNA reads TGTGCCAGCAGCTCCAGGACAAACACTGAAGCTTTCTTT. The chain has TRBV7-9 and TRBJ1-1; D may be TRBD1 (5 bases). Germline loops: CDR1 SEHNR, CDR2 FQNEAQ (reference sequence). The CDR3 is 13 amino acids. V was shortened by 4 bases and J by 2 bases, with 8 bases between the two germline ends.